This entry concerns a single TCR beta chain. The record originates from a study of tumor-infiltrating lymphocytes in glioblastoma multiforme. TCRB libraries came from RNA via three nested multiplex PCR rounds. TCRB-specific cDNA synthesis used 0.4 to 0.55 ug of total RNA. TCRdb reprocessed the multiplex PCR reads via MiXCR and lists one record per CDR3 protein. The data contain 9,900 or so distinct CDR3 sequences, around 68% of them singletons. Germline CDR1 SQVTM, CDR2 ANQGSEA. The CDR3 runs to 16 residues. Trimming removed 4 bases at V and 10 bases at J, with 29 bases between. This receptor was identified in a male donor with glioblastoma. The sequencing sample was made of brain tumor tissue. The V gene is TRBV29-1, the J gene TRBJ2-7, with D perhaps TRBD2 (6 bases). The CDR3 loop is CSVGEAGNQPSREQYF. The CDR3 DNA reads TGCAGCGTTGGTGAGGCGGGAAATCAGCCGTCCCGCGAACAGTACTTC.